The table lists the clone carrying this T cell receptor beta chain with a few counts. As yet, its antigen is unknown. The data originate from a study of beta chain features in type 1 diabetes. The isolated RNA, all of it, was reverse transcribed, so expressed TCRB transcripts were what got sequenced. Samples of naive, central memory and regulatory T cells yielded a mean of about 3.8 million reads. The data were produced by immunoSEQ multiplex PCR, yet TCRdb's version contains in-frame clones alone and is incomplete. The data hold roughly 450,000 clones, with about 15% observed a single time. Germline V lookup: CDR1 MGHDK, CDR2 SYGVNS. The CDR3 is 17 residues long. V lost 8 bases, J lost 4 bases, and 26 bases lay in between. Study-level results: Researchers report that Type 1 diabetes patients had moderately but significantly shorter TCRB CDR3s across all four CD4+ subsets. Highly expressing activated T cells could be over-counted with a cDNA template. The similarity of naive, central memory and Treg TCRB repertoires appeared greater among patients than among healthy donors.

The sample consisted of naive CD4+ T cells from blood. The rearrangement uses TRBV25-1 and TRBJ2-5; tentative D call: TRBD2 (6 bases). The origin of this receptor is a man aged 25-40 years in good health. The CDR3 nucleotides are TGTGCCAGCGCTAAGTGGAATAGCGGTCAGGGAAGAGAGACCCAGTACTTC. Protein product: CASAKWNSGQGRETQYF.